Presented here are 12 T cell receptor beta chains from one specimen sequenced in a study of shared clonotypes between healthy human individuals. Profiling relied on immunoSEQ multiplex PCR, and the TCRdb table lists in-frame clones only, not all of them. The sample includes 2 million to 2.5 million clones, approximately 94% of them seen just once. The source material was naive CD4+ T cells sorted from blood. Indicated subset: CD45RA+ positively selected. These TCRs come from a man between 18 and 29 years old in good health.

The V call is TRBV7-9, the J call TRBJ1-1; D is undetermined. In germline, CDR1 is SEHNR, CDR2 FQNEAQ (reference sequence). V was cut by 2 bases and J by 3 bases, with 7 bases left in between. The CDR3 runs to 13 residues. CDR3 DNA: TGTGCCAGCAGCTTACGCCCCCACACTGAAGCTTTCTTT. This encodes CASSLRPHTEAFF. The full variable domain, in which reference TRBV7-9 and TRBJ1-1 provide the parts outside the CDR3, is DTGVSQNPRHKITKRGQNVTFRCDPISEHNRLYWYRQTLGQGPEFLTYFQNEAQLEKSRLLSDRFSAERPKGSFSTLEIQRTEQGDSAMYLCASSLRPHTEAFFGQGTRLTVV.

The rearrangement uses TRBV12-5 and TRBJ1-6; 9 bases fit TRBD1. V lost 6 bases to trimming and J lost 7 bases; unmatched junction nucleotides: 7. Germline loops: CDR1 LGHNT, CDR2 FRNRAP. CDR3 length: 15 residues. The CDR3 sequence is CASGPGQGLNSPLHF. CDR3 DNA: TGTGCTAGTGGCCCGGGACAGGGCTTGAATTCACCCCTCCACTTT.

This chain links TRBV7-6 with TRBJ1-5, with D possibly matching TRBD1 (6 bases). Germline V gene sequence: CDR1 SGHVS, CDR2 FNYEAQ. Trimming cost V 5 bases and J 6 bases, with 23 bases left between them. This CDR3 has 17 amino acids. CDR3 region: CASSPNGGGAAGQPQHF. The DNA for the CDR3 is TGTGCCAGCAGCCCAAATGGAGGGGGGGCGGCCGGTCAGCCCCAGCATTTT. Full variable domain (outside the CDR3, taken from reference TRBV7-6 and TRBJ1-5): GAGVSQSPRYKVTKRGQDVALRCDPISGHVSLYWYRQALGQGPEFLTYFNYEAQQDKSGLPNDRFSAERPEGSISTLTIQRTEQRDSAMYRCASSPNGGGAAGQPQHFGDGTRLSIL.

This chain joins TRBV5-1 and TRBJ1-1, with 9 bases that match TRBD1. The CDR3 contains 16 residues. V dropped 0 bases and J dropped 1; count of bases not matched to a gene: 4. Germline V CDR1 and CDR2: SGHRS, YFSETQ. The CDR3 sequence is CASSLGGTGPNTEAFF. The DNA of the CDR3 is TGCGCCAGCAGCTTGGGCGGGACAGGGCCGAACACTGAAGCTTTCTTT.

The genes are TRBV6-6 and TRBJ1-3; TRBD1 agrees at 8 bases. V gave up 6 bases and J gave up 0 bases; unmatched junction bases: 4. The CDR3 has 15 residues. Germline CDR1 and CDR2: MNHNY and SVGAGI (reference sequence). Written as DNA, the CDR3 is TGTGCCAGCAGGACAACAGGGGGCTCTGGAAACACCATATATTTT. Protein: CASRTTGGSGNTIYF.

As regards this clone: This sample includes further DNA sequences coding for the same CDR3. The chain's CDR3 is CASSSTVSSYEQYF. The CDR3 DNA sequence: TGTGCCAGCAGCTCGACAGTTAGCTCCTACGAGCAGTACTTC. The chain couples TRBV7-9 to TRBJ2-7, with D possibly matching TRBD1 (5 bases). The CDR3 covers 14 residues. CDR1 is SEHNR and CDR2 is FQNEAQ in the germline V gene (reference sequence). Trimming pared 4 bases from V and 0 bases from J, leaving 10 bases between.

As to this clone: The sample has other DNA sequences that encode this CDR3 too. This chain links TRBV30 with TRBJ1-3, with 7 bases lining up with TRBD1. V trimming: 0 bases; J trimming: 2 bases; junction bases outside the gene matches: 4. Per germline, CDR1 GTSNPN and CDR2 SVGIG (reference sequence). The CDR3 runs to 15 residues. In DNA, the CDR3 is TGTGCCTGGAGTGTAGGGCAGGGGGCTGGAAACACCATATATTTT. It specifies CAWSVGQGAGNTIYF. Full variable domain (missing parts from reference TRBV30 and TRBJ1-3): SQTIHQWPATLVQPVGSPLSLECTVEGTSNPNLYWYRQAAGRGLQLLFYSVGIGQISSEVPQNLSASRPQDRQFILSSKKLLLSDSGFYLCAWSVGQGAGNTIYFGEGSWLTVV.

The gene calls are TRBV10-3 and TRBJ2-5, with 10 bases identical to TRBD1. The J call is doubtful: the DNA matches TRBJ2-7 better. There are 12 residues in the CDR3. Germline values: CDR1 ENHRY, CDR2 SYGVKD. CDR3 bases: TGTGCCACCCAGACAGGGGGCCGCGAGCAGTACTTC. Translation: CATQTGGREQYF.

The DNA for the CDR3 is TGTGCCTTGGACAGCTACGAGCAGTACTTC. Encoded protein: CALDSYEQYF. The chain links TRBV30 to TRBJ2-7; weak D call: TRBD1 (6 bases). Germline V gene lookup returns CDR1 GTSNPN and CDR2 SVGIG (reference sequence). V was clipped by 7 bases and J by 3 bases, with 7 bases between them. CDR3 length: 10 amino acids.

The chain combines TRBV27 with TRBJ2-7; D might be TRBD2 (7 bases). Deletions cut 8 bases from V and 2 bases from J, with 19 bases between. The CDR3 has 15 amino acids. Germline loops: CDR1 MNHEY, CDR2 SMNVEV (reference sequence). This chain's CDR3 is CASGAAWEGAYEQYF. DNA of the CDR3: TGTGCCAGCGGCGCCGCTTGGGAGGGGGCCTACGAGCAGTACTTC.

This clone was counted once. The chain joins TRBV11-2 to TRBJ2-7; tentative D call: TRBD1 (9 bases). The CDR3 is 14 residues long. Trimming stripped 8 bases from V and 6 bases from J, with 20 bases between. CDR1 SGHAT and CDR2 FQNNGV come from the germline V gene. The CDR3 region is CASGGGTGRLEQYF. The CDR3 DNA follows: TGTGCCAGCGGCGGGGGGACAGGGAGGCTCGAGCAGTACTTC.

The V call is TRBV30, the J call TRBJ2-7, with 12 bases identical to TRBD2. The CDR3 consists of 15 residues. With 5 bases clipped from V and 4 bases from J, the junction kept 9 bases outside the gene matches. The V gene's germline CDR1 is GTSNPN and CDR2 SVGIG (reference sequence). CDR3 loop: CAWLPGLAGYYEQYF. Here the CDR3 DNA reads TGTGCCTGGCTTCCGGGACTAGCGGGTTATTACGAGCAGTACTTC.